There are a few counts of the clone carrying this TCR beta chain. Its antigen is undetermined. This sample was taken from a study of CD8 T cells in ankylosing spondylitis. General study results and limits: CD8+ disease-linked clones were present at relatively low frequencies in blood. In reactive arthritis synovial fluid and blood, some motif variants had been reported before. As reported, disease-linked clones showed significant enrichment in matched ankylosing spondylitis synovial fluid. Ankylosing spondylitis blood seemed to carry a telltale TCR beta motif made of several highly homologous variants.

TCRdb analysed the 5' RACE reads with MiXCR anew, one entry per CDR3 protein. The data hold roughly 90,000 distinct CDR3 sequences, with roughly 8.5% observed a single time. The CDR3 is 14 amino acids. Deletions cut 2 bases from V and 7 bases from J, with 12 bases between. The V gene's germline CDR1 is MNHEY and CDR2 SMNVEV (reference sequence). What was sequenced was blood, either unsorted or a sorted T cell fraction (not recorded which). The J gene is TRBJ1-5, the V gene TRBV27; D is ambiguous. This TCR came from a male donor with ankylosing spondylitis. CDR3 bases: TGTGCCAGCAGTTTACTGGGGATGGGACAGCCCCAGCATTTT. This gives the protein CASSLLGMGQPQHF.